This T cell receptor (beta chain) was sequenced for a study of blood T cells in healthy people across ages. V lost 1 base and J 6 bases, leaving 19 bases between the germline ends. CDR1 and CDR2 (germline): SGHTA, FQGNSA. CDR3 length equals 16 residues. Primed by a sample-barcoded 5' primer and a J-beta primer mix, a second PCR proceeded for 7 to 11 cycles. TCRdb re-derived calls from the 5' RACE reads in MiXCR, one entry per CDR3 protein. Of about 800,000 distinct CDR3 sequences in the sample, roughly 25% were seen once. Each donor supplied 7.5 to 10 milliliters of peripheral blood. The sample also formed part of further work on T cells of mothers and their children.

The TCR sequence derives from a boy younger than 18 in good health. The chain has TRBV7-2 and TRBJ2-7; D unclear. Sequences were obtained from blood. The CDR3 DNA reads TGTGCCAGCAGCTTAGATCGCCAGCCGCTATGGGGCGAGCAGTACTTC. This sequence encodes CASSLDRQPLWGEQYF.